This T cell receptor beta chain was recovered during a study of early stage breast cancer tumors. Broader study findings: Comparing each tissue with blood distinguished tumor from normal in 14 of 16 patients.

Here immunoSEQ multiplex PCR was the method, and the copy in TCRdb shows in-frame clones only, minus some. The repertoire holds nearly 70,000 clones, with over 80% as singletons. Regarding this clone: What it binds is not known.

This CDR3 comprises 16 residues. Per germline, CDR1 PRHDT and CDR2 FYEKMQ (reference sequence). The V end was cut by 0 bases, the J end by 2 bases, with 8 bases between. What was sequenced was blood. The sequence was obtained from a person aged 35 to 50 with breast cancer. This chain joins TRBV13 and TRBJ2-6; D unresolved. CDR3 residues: CASSLGDPAGANVLTF. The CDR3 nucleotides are TGTGCCAGCAGCTTAGGCGACCCGGCTGGGGCCAACGTCCTGACTTTC.